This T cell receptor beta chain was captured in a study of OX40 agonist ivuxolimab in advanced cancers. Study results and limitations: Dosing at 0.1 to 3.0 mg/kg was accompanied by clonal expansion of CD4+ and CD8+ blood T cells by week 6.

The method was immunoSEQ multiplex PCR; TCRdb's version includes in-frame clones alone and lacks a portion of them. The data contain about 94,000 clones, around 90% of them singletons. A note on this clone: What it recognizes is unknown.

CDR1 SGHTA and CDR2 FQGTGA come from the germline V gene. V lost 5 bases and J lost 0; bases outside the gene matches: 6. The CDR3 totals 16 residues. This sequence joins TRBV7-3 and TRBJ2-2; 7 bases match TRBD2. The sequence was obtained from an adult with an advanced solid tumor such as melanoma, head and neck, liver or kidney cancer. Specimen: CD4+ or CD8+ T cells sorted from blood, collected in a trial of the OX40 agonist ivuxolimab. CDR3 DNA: TGTGCCAGCAGCGGAATCGGGGGGTCGAACACCGGGGAGCTGTTTTTT. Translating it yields CASSGIGGSNTGELFF.